The T cell receptor beta chain described here comes from a study of Ad26.COV2.S vaccination and SARS-CoV-2 variants. Study results and limitations: The TCR breadth and depth analyses may have produced an underestimate of total T cell responses.

About this clone: As yet, its antigen is unknown.

From germline, CDR1 is PRHDT and CDR2 FYEKMQ (reference sequence). V gave up 5 bases and J gave up 3 bases, with 20 bases separating them. The CDR3 has 16 amino acids. Stated treatment: 15 to 20 received Ad26.COV2.S at low or high dose, single or two shots; roughly five received placebo; per-sample allocation not given. The study sampled participants on day 63 after the first vaccine or placebo injection. Donor was an adult aged 18-55 years in Boston. Assay: immunoSEQ multiplex PCR; the TCRdb copy retains only in-frame clones and omits some. The sample lists 350,000 to 450,000 clones; approximately 85% were seen once.

The sample was peripheral blood, taken in a trial of Ad26.COV2.S vaccine versus placebo. The gene calls are TRBV13 and TRBJ2-7, with D possibly being TRBD2 (6 bases). This TCR came from a person aged 18 to 65 who received the Ad26.COV2.S COVID-19 vaccine or a placebo. The CDR3 bases are TGTGCCAGCAGCCTGAGGGTAGCGGAGAGCCTCTACGAGCAGTACTTC. Its protein product is CASSLRVAESLYEQYF.